The rows below give T cell receptor beta chains drawn from one sample of a study of blood T cell repertoires in COVID-19. Sequenced by immunoSEQ multiplex PCR; TCRdb stores in-frame clones only, minus some. Of approximately 390,000 clones listed, 80% to 90% are singletons. The sequencing sample was made of peripheral blood. The receptors were sampled from a woman in her sixties or seventies with COVID-19, enrolled during active disease. CDR3s include the opening cysteine and the closing phenylalanine or tryptophan. The D gene is left open where the match is weak. Not every row has a clone size; where given, it reads once, few, many or a size class.

TRBJ2-1 | TRBD2 | TRBV19 | NA | CASSTPGGNEQFF | TGTGCCAGTAGTACCCCGGGGGGGAATGAGCAGTTCTTC
TRBJ2-3 | TRBD2 | TRBV28 | few | CASSSLAGGLDTQYF | TGTGCCAGCAGTTCACTAGCGGGGGGCTTAGATACGCAGTATTTT
TRBJ1-5 | NA | TRBV11-2 | NA | CASSPLGGSNQPQHF | TGTGCCAGCAGCCCCCTGGGGGGGTCCAATCAGCCCCAGCATTTT
TRBJ2-1 | NA | TRBV19 | few | CASSKTFGNSYNEQFF | TGTGCCAGTAGTAAAACATTTGGTAACTCCTACAATGAGCAGTTCTTC
TRBJ1-3 | NA | TRBV7-9 | NA | CASSPFGGSSGNTIYF | TGTGCCAGCAGCCCGTTTGGTGGCAGCTCTGGAAACACCATATATTTT
TRBJ1-2 | NA | TRBV20-1 | NA | CRGDYGYTF | TGTAGAGGAGACTATGGCTACACCTTC
TRBJ1-5 | NA | TRBV19 | NA | CASGDRTHSNQPQHF | TGTGCCAGTGGAGACAGGACCCATAGCAATCAGCCCCAGCATTTT
TRBJ2-3 | TRBD2 | TRBV7-3 | NA | CASSLSPTSGGDTQYF | TGTGCCAGCAGCTTAAGTCCGACTAGCGGGGGGGATACGCAGTATTTT
TRBJ1-1 | NA | TRBV7-9 | NA | CASSLALAGRDTEAFF | TGTGCCAGCAGCTTAGCACTTGCAGGGAGGGACACTGAAGCTTTCTTT
TRBJ1-4 | TRBD1 | TRBV6-5 | NA | CASSYKTGATNEKLFF | TGTGCCAGCAGTTACAAAACAGGGGCAACTAATGAAAAACTGTTTTTT
TRBJ2-7 | TRBD1 | TRBV6-6 | NA | CASSARDSRYEQYF | TGTGCCAGCAGCGCCCGGGACAGCCGCTACGAGCAGTACTTC
TRBJ2-7 | NA | TRBV5-1 | NA | CASSPDSYYEQYF | TGCGCCAGCAGCCCTGACAGCTACTACGAGCAGTACTTC
TRBJ1-5 | NA | TRBV19 | NA | CASSGVGTPQHF | TGTGCCAGTAGTGGCGTGGGGACTCCCCAGCATTTT
TRBJ1-1 | TRBD1 | TRBV6-5 | few | CASSSYRGGTTEAFF | TGTGCCAGCAGTTCTTACAGGGGAGGTACCACTGAAGCTTTCTTT
TRBJ2-7 | NA | TRBV21-1 | NA | CASSSRRLITGTGNYEQYF | TGTGCCAGCAGCTCCCGCCGACTAATTACCGGGACAGGCAACTACGAGCAGTACTTC
TRBJ1-2 | TRBD1 | TRBV30 | NA | CAWSVRDRVSKGGYTF | TGTGCCTGGAGTGTAAGGGACAGGGTTTCAAAAGGTGGCTACACCTTC
TRBJ1-5 | NA | TRBV2 | NA | CASSEDRDKRVDSNQPQHF | TGTGCCAGCAGTGAAGACCGGGACAAACGGGTAGATAGCAATCAGCCCCAGCATTTT
TRBJ2-2 | NA | TRBV19 | NA | CASRIRGELFF | TGTGCCAGTAGGATTCGGGGGGAGCTGTTTTTT
TRBJ1-1 | TRBD1 | TRBV23-1 | NA | CASSQRTGGLMNTEAFF | TGCGCCAGCAGTCAGCGGACAGGGGGCTTAATGAACACTGAAGCTTTCTTT
TRBJ2-3 | NA | TRBV12-5 | NA | CASGRGGEGHTQYF | TGTGCTAGTGGTAGGGGGGGCGAGGGGCATACGCAGTATTTT
TRBJ1-6 | NA | TRBV30 | NA | CAWIGSSYGNSPLHF | TGTGCCTGGATAGGAAGTAGCTATGGAAATTCACCCCTCCACTTT
TRBJ2-1 | NA | TRBV14 | NA | CASSQDYGQGNNEQFF | TGTGCCAGCAGCCAAGATTACGGCCAGGGCAACAATGAGCAGTTCTTC
TRBJ1-6 | TRBD1 | TRBV6-5 | NA | CASSYEGAWNSPLHF | TGTGCCAGCAGTTACGAGGGGGCCTGGAATTCACCCCTCCACTTT
TRBJ1-3 | NA | TRBV10-2 | NA | CASSEPYRVGSGNTIYF | TGCGCCAGCAGTGAGCCTTACAGGGTTGGCTCTGGAAACACCATATATTTT
TRBJ1-3 | TRBD1 | TRBV4-1 | NA | CASSQEGTVGNTIYF | TGCGCCAGCAGCCAAGAAGGGACAGTTGGAAACACCATATATTTT
TRBJ1-3 | TRBD1 | TRBV7-6 | NA | CASSPSGGRGNTIYF | TGTGCCAGCAGCCCATCAGGGGGGCGCGGAAACACCATATATTTT
TRBJ1-6 | TRBD1 | TRBV28 | NA | CVTGGYNSPLHF | TGTGTCACAGGGGGCTATAATTCACCCCTCCACTTT
TRBJ1-4 | TRBD1 | TRBV2 | NA | CASGRQGTNEKLFF | TGTGCCAGCGGTAGACAGGGAACTAATGAAAAACTGTTTTTT
TRBJ2-5 | NA | TRBV5-4 | NA | CASSSAKGGFQETQYF | TGTGCCAGCAGCTCAGCTAAGGGAGGCTTCCAAGAGACCCAGTACTTC
TRBJ1-2 | NA | TRBV6-5 | NA | CASGERYGYTF | TGTGCCAGTGGAGAGCGGTATGGCTACACCTTC
TRBJ2-1 | TRBD2 | TRBV4-2 | NA | CASSLAAGGYNEQFF | TGTGCCAGCAGCCTCGCAGCGGGGGGTTACAATGAGCAGTTCTTC
TRBJ1-1 | NA | TRBV12-2 | NA | CASRLPWGQVNTEAFF | TGTGCAAGTCGCCTCCCGTGGGGACAGGTTAACACTGAAGCTTTCTTT
TRBJ1-2 | NA | TRBV3-1/TRBV3-2 | once | CASSQATGGYTF | TGTGCCAGCAGCCAAGCGACGGGGGGCTACACCTTC
TRBJ2-5 | TRBD1 | TRBV9 | NA | CASSPQTGDWETQYF | TGTGCCAGCAGCCCCCAGACAGGGGATTGGGAGACCCAGTACTTC
TRBJ1-1 | TRBD1 | TRBV19 | NA | CASKDRGRRVTEAFF | TGTGCCAGCAAGGACAGGGGGCGTCGAGTCACTGAAGCTTTCTTT
TRBJ2-7 | TRBD1 | TRBV5-1 | NA | CASSSTGQPSYEQYF | TGCGCCAGCAGCAGTACGGGACAGCCTTCCTACGAGCAGTACTTC
TRBJ1-1 | NA | TRBV18 | NA | CASSPARGQLNTEAFF | TGTGCCAGCTCACCCGCCAGGGGACAACTGAACACTGAAGCTTTCTTT
TRBJ1-5 | TRBD1 | TRBV19 | NA | CASRSGTGRNQPQHF | TGTGCCAGTAGGTCCGGGACAGGGAGGAATCAGCCCCAGCATTTT
TRBJ2-7 | TRBD2 | TRBV19 | NA | CASRPGGSSYEQYF | TGTGCCAGTAGGCCGGGGGGGAGCTCCTACGAGCAGTACTTC
TRBJ1-1 | TRBD1 | TRBV7-2 | NA | CASSQQGGLKNTEAFF | TGTGCCAGCAGCCAACAGGGGGGACTGAAGAACACTGAAGCTTTCTTT
TRBJ1-6 | NA | TRBV18 | NA | CASSLGTPDNSPLHF | TGTGCCAGCTCACTAGGGACACCAGATAATTCACCCCTCCACTTT
TRBJ1-1 | NA | TRBV19 | NA | CASSLTGIMNTEAFF | TGTGCCAGTAGTTTGACAGGAATCATGAACACTGAAGCTTTCTTT
TRBJ2-5 | NA | TRBV25-1 | NA | CASSEFGGGGETQYF | TGTGCCAGCAGTGAATTCGGAGGGGGCGGGGAGACCCAGTACTTC
TRBJ1-4 | NA | TRBV6-5 | NA | CASRIGSPRNEKLFF | TGTGCCAGCAGAATCGGGTCTCCCCGTAATGAAAAACTGTTTTTT
TRBJ2-1 | NA | TRBV2 | NA | CASSEARLEQFF | TGTGCCAGCAGTGAAGCGCGCCTTGAGCAGTTCTTC
TRBJ1-6 | NA | TRBV6-5 | NA | CASSQKYSPLHF | TGTGCCAGCAGCCAGAAGTATTCACCCCTCCACTTT
TRBJ2-7 | NA | TRBV27 | NA | CASSLVGANYEQYF | TGTGCCAGCAGTCTCGTAGGGGCGAACTACGAGCAGTACTTC
TRBJ2-7 | TRBD2 | TRBV3-1/TRBV3-2 | NA | CASSQAMISGGTPYEQYF | TGTGCCAGCAGCCAAGCAATGATCAGCGGGGGGACCCCCTACGAGCAGTACTTC